The 3 T cell receptor beta chains given below trace back to one sample, sequenced in a study of CD8 T cells in Susac syndrome. After extraction with the RNeasy kit, roughly 0.5 to 1 ug of the RNA was reverse transcribed using random hexamers. In TCRdb, the immunoSEQ multiplex PCR reads were re-called with MiXCR into one record per CDR3 protein. Of under 150,000 distinct CDR3 sequences in the sample, more than 75% are singletons; the top ten hold around 0.25%. Sample: CD8+ T cells from PBMCs. Every receptor here comes from a human donor with multiple sclerosis.

The rearrangement links TRBV7-9 to TRBJ2-1, with D perhaps TRBD2 (6 bases). The CDR3 totals 15 residues. Per germline, CDR1 SEHNR and CDR2 FQNEAQ (reference sequence). V shed 4 bases and J shed 2 bases, with 12 bases lying between them. CDR3 protein: CASSSPGTAYNEQFF. CDR3 in DNA: TGTGCCAGCAGCTCCCCCGGGACTGCCTACAATGAGCAGTTCTTC.

The chain recombines TRBV28 with TRBJ2-7; D may be TRBD1 (6 bases). Germline V CDR1 and CDR2: MDHEN, SYDVKM. The length of the CDR3 is 12 residues. V dropped 8 bases and J dropped 7 bases, with 15 bases sitting between them. The CDR3 DNA sequence: TGTGCCAGCCAGGGGTGGGAAGGGGAGCAGTACTTC. This codes for CASQGWEGEQYF.

CDR3 sequence (DNA): TGTGCCAGCAGTGATAACCGGGACAGGCTTAACTATGGCTACACCTTC. Its protein is CASSDNRDRLNYGYTF. The rearrangement uses TRBV2 and TRBJ1-2, with 8 bases lining up with TRBD1. V was pared by 3 bases and J by 1 base, with 7 bases of the junction left unmatched. CDR1 SNHLY and CDR2 FYNNEI come from the germline V gene. The CDR3 is 16 residues long.